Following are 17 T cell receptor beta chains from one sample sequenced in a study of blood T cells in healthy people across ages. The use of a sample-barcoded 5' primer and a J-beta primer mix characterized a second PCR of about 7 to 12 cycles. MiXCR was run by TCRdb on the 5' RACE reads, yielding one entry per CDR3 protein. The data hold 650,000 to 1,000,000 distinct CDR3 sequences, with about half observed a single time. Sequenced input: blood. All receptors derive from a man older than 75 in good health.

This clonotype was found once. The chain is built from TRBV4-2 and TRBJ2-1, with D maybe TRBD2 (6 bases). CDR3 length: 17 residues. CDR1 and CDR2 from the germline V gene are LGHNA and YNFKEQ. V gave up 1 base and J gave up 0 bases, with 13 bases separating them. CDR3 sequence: CASSQALGGPSYNEQFF. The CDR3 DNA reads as TGTGCCAGCAGCCAAGCCCTCGGAGGGCCCTCCTACAATGAGCAGTTCTTC.

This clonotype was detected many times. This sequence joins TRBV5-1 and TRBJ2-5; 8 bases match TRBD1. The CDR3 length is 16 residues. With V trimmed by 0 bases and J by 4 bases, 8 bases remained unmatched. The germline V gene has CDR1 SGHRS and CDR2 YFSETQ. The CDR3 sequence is CASSLEARGRSETQYF. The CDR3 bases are TGCGCCAGCAGCTTGGAGGCCAGGGGGCGGTCAGAGACCCAGTACTTC.

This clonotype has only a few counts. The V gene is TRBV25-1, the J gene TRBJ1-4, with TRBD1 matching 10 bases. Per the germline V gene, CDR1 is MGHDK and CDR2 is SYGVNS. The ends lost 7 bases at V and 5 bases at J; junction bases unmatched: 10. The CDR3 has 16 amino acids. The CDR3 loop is CASKGDRGRGNEKLFF. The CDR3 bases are TGTGCCAGCAAGGGGGACAGGGGTCGGGGGAATGAAAAACTGTTTTTT.

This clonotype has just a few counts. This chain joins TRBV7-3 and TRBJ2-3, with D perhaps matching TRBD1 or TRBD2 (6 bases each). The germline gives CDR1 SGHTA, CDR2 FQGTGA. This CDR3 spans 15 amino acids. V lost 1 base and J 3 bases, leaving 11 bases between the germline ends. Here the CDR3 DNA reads TGTGCCAGCAGCTTAAGGGGGGCCCCAACAGATACGCAGTATTTT. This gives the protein CASSLRGAPTDTQYF.

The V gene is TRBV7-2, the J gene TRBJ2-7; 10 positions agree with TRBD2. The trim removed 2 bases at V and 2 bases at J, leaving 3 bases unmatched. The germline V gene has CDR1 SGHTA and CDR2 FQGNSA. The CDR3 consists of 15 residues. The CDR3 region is CASSLPSGGTYEQYF. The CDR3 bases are TGTGCCAGCAGCTTACCTAGCGGGGGCACCTACGAGCAGTACTTC.

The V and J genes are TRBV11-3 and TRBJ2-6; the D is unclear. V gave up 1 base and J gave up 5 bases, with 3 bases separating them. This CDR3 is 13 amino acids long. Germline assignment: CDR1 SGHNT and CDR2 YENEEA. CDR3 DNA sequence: TGTGCCAGCAGCTTAGGTCGGGCCAACGTCCTGACTTTC. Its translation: CASSLGRANVLTF.

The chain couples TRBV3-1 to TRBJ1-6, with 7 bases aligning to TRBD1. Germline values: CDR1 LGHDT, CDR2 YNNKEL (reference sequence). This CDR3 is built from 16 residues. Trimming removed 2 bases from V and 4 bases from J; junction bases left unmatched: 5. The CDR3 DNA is TGTGCCAGCAGCCAAAGGGACAGCAGTTATAATTCACCCCTCCACTTT. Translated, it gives CASSQRDSSYNSPLHF. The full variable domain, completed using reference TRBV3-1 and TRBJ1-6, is DTAVSQTPKYLVTQMGNDKSIKCEQNLGHDTMYWYKQDSKKFLKIMFSYNNKELIINETVPNRFSPKSPDKAHLNLHINSLELGDSAVYFCASSQRDSSYNSPLHFGNGTRLTVT.

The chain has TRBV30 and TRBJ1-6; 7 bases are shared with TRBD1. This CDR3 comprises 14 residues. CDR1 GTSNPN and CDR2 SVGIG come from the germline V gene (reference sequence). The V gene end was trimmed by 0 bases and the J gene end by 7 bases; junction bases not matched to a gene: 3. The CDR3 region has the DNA TGTGCCTGGAGTGTTACACAGGGGAATTCACCCCTCCACTTT. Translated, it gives CAWSVTQGNSPLHF.

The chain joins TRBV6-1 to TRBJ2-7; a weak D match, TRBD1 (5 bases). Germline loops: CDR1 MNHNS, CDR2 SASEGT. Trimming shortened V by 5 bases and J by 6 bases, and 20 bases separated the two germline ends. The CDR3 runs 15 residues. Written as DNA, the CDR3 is TGTGCCAGCAGTAAAGAGGATGGGGCAGGGCTCGAGCAGTACTTC. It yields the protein CASSKEDGAGLEQYF.

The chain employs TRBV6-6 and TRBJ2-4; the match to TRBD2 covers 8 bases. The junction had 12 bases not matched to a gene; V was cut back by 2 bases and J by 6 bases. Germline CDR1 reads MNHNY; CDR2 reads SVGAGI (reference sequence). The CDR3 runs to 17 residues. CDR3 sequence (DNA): TGTGCCAGCAGTTACCAGCTAGCGGGCCGCGGGAGAAACATTCAGTACTTC. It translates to CASSYQLAGRGRNIQYF.

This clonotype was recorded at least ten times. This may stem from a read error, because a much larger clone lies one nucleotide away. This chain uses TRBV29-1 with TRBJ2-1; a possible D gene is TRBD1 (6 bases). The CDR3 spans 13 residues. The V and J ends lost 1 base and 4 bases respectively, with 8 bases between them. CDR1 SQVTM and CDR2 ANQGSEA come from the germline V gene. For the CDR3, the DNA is TGCAGCGTTGAAGGAGGACAGTACAATGAGCAGTTCTTC. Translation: CSVEGGQYNEQFF.

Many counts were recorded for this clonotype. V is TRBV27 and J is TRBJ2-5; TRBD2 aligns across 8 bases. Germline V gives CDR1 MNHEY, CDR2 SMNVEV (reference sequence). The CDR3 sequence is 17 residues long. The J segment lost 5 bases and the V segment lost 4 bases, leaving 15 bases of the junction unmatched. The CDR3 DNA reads TGTGCCAGCAGTTCGCTTTGGGTAGCGGGGTCCTTGGAGACCCAGTACTTC. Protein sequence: CASSSLWVAGSLETQYF.

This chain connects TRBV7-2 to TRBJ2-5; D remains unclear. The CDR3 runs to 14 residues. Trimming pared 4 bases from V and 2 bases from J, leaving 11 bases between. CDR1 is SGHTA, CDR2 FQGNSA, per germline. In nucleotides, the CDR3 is TGTGCCAGCAGCTCGCAGGTAGCACAAGAGACCCAGTACTTC. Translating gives CASSSQVAQETQYF.

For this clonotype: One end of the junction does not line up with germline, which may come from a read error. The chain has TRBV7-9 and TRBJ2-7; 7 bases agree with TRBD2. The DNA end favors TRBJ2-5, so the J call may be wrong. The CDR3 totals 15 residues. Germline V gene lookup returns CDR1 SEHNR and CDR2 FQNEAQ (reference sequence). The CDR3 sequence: CVSSPGASGGETQYF. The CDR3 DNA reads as TGTGTCAGCAGCCCCGGGGCTAGCGGCGGGGAGACCCAGTACTTC.

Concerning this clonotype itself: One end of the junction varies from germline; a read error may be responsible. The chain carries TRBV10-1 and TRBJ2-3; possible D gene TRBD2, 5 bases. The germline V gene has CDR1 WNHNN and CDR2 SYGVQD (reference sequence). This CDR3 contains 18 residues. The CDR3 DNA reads TGCGCCAGCAGTGAGCGGGATCTAACACTCGATAGCACAGATACGCAGTACTTT. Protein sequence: CASSERDLTLDSTDTQYF.

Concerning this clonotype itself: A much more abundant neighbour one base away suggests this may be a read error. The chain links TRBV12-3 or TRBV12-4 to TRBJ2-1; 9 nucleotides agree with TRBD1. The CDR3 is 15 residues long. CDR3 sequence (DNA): TGTGCCAGCAGGTTGGACAGGGGCTCCTACAATGAGCGGTTCTTC. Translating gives CASRLDRGSYNERFF.

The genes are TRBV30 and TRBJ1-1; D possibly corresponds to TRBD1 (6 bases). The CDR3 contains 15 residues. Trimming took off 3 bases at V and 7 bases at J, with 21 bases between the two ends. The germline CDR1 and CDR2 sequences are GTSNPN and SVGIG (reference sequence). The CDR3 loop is CAWRRRGGDPVEAFF. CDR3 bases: TGTGCCTGGAGGCGCAGAGGGGGTGATCCGGTTGAAGCTTTCTTT. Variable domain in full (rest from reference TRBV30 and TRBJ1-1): SQTIHQWPATLVQPVGSPLSLECTVEGTSNPNLYWYRQAAGRGLQLLFYSVGIGQISSEVPQNLSASRPQDRQFILSSKKLLLSDSGFYLCAWRRRGGDPVEAFFGQGTRLTVV.